The rows below give T cell receptor beta chains drawn from one sample of a study of T cell responses to AZD1222 COVID-19 vaccine. The protocol was immunoSEQ multiplex PCR, while the TCRdb copy is restricted to in-frame clones and leaves out a portion. This table has some 130,000 clones, approximately 88% appearing once. The sequencing used peripheral blood, collected on day 0 of AZD1222 vaccination. These receptors were obtained from an adult in good health. The CDR3 runs from the conserved cysteine through the conserved F or W. The order of the fields is V gene, J gene, clone size, D gene, CDR3 DNA, CDR3 protein. The D gene is left open where the match is weak. Part of the rows lack a size; the others show once, few, many or a class for expanded clones.

v_gene: TRBV7-6; j_gene: TRBJ2-2; abundance: many; d_gene: .; CDR3nt: TGTGCCAGCAGCTCGGGCCTTTACACCGGGGAGCTGTTTTTT; CDR3aa: CASSSGLYTGELFF
v_gene: TRBV10-3; j_gene: TRBJ1-5; abundance: .; d_gene: .; CDR3nt: TGTGCCTCACGGGGAGAGTGGCACTCCGGTCAGCCCCAGCATTTT; CDR3aa: CASRGEWHSGQPQHF
v_gene: TRBV2; j_gene: TRBJ1-4; abundance: .; d_gene: .; CDR3nt: TGTGCCAGCAGTGTTCTGGGGAGAAATGAAAAACTGTTTTTT; CDR3aa: CASSVLGRNEKLFF
v_gene: TRBV5-8; j_gene: TRBJ1-2; abundance: .; d_gene: .; CDR3nt: TGTGCCAGCAGCTCGGCACCCGAGGGCTATGGCTACACCTTC; CDR3aa: CASSSAPEGYGYTF
v_gene: TRBV7-2; j_gene: TRBJ2-3; abundance: .; d_gene: .; CDR3nt: TGTGCCAGCAGCTTAGGGCCGGCTAGTGGTTTCGCGCAGTATTTT; CDR3aa: CASSLGPASGFAQYF
v_gene: TRBV6-6; j_gene: TRBJ1-2; abundance: .; d_gene: .; CDR3nt: TGTGCCAGCAGTTACCGGGACACCGGACGAGGTGGCTACACCTTC; CDR3aa: CASSYRDTGRGGYTF
v_gene: TRBV9; j_gene: TRBJ2-2; abundance: once; d_gene: TRBD1; CDR3nt: TGTGCCAGCAGCCGCATGACAGGGGACACCGGGGAGCTGTTTTTT; CDR3aa: CASSRMTGDTGELFF
v_gene: TRBV12-3/TRBV12-4; j_gene: TRBJ2-3; abundance: .; d_gene: .; CDR3nt: TGTGCCAGCAGTTTAGACCAGACCTCGGCGCAGTATTTT; CDR3aa: CASSLDQTSAQYF
v_gene: TRBV7-2; j_gene: TRBJ2-7; abundance: .; d_gene: .; CDR3nt: TGTGCCAGCAGCTTAGCGTCAGGCGTCGACTACGAGCAGTACTTC; CDR3aa: CASSLASGVDYEQYF
v_gene: TRBV27; j_gene: TRBJ1-4; abundance: .; d_gene: TRBD1; CDR3nt: TGTGCCAGCACCCAAGGTGCAGGGGGCTATGAAAAACTGTTTTTT; CDR3aa: CASTQGAGGYEKLFF
v_gene: TRBV5-1; j_gene: TRBJ2-3; abundance: once; d_gene: TRBD2; CDR3nt: TGCGCCAGCAGCTTGACGTCCAGCGGGGGGTTCACAGATACGCAGTATTTT; CDR3aa: CASSLTSSGGFTDTQYF
v_gene: TRBV13; j_gene: TRBJ1-2; abundance: .; d_gene: .; CDR3nt: TGTGCCAGCAGCTTACATGGGGCTAACTATGGCTACACCTTC; CDR3aa: CASSLHGANYGYTF
v_gene: TRBV9; j_gene: TRBJ1-3; abundance: few; d_gene: .; CDR3nt: TGTGCCAGCAGCGTAGCCGGGCTATCGGGAAACACCATATATTTT; CDR3aa: CASSVAGLSGNTIYF
v_gene: TRBV27; j_gene: TRBJ1-6; abundance: .; d_gene: TRBD1; CDR3nt: TGTGCCAGCAGTTCGGACAGGGGCGATTCACCCCTCCACTTT; CDR3aa: CASSSDRGDSPLHF
v_gene: TRBV5-1; j_gene: TRBJ1-3; abundance: .; d_gene: TRBD1; CDR3nt: TGCGCCAGCAGCTGGGACAGGAGCTCTGGAAACACCATATATTTT; CDR3aa: CASSWDRSSGNTIYF
v_gene: TRBV2; j_gene: TRBJ1-3; abundance: .; d_gene: TRBD1; CDR3nt: TGTGCCAGCAGTGAAGGGAGGACAGGGCCTGGAAACACCATATATTTT; CDR3aa: CASSEGRTGPGNTIYF
v_gene: TRBV18; j_gene: TRBJ1-5; abundance: .; d_gene: .; CDR3nt: TGTGCCAGCTCACTGCAGGGGCGAGGGAACAATCAGCCCCAGCATTTT; CDR3aa: CASSLQGRGNNQPQHF
v_gene: TRBV3-1/TRBV3-2; j_gene: TRBJ2-1; abundance: .; d_gene: .; CDR3nt: TGTGCCAGCAGCCGGACGATTGGGGGTGGCTATGAGCAGTTCTTC; CDR3aa: CASSRTIGGGYEQFF
v_gene: TRBV18; j_gene: TRBJ1-4; abundance: .; d_gene: .; CDR3nt: TGTGCCAGCTCACGAGGATCAACTAATGAAAAACTGTTTTTT; CDR3aa: CASSRGSTNEKLFF
v_gene: TRBV18; j_gene: TRBJ1-5; abundance: .; d_gene: .; CDR3nt: TGTGCCAGCTCACCGCCAGGGCAGCCCCAGCATTTT; CDR3aa: CASSPPGQPQHF
v_gene: TRBV3-1/TRBV3-2; j_gene: TRBJ1-2; abundance: .; d_gene: TRBD1; CDR3nt: TGTGCCAGCAGCCAAAACAGGGGCGGTGGCTACACCTTC; CDR3aa: CASSQNRGGGYTF
v_gene: TRBV5-4; j_gene: TRBJ2-5; abundance: .; d_gene: .; CDR3nt: TGTGCCAGCAGCTTCAGTCAGCAAGAGACCCAGTACTTC; CDR3aa: CASSFSQQETQYF
v_gene: TRBV5-1; j_gene: TRBJ2-3; abundance: .; d_gene: .; CDR3nt: TGCGCCAGCAGCTTGGCCGGACTCGTCACAGATACGCAGTATTTT; CDR3aa: CASSLAGLVTDTQYF
v_gene: TRBV19; j_gene: TRBJ2-7; abundance: .; d_gene: .; CDR3nt: TGTGCCAGTAGTATAGTAGGACCGTACGAGCAGTACTTC; CDR3aa: CASSIVGPYEQYF
v_gene: TRBV5-4; j_gene: TRBJ2-3; abundance: .; d_gene: TRBD2; CDR3nt: TGTGCCAGCAGCTTGAAGACTAGCGCTAGCACAGATACGCAGTATTTT; CDR3aa: CASSLKTSASTDTQYF
v_gene: TRBV18; j_gene: TRBJ1-1; abundance: .; d_gene: .; CDR3nt: TGTGCCAGCTCACGCGGGGGGGGAAGGCACACTGAAGCTTTCTTT; CDR3aa: CASSRGGGRHTEAFF
v_gene: TRBV29-1; j_gene: TRBJ1-2; abundance: .; d_gene: TRBD1; CDR3nt: TGCAGCGTTGGGGATCTTTTACAGGGGGCGCGTGGCTACACCTTC; CDR3aa: CSVGDLLQGARGYTF
v_gene: TRBV2; j_gene: TRBJ1-3; abundance: .; d_gene: .; CDR3nt: TGTGCCAGCAGGAAGGGGCAGGGCTCTGGAAACACCATATATTTT; CDR3aa: CASRKGQGSGNTIYF
v_gene: TRBV18; j_gene: TRBJ1-2; abundance: .; d_gene: .; CDR3nt: TGTGCCAGCTCACAAACAGGGAATGGCTACACCTTC; CDR3aa: CASSQTGNGYTF
v_gene: TRBV19; j_gene: TRBJ2-6; abundance: .; d_gene: TRBD1; CDR3nt: TGTGCCAGTAGTATCGGGACAGGCCGCTCTGGGGCCAACGTCCTGACTTTC; CDR3aa: CASSIGTGRSGANVLTF
v_gene: TRBV11-3; j_gene: TRBJ2-1; abundance: .; d_gene: TRBD2; CDR3nt: TGTGCCAGCAGCCCCGATGGGCGGGGGGGAGTTGATGAGCAGTTCTTC; CDR3aa: CASSPDGRGGVDEQFF
v_gene: TRBV27; j_gene: TRBJ2-1; abundance: once; d_gene: TRBD2; CDR3nt: TGTGCCAGCAGTTTGCCCCCCCTATTGCGGGGGGGACCGAATGAGCAGTTCTTC; CDR3aa: CASSLPPLLRGGPNEQFF
v_gene: TRBV7-7; j_gene: TRBJ2-2; abundance: .; d_gene: .; CDR3nt: TGTGCCAGCAGCCATCCCACCGGGGAGCTGTTTTTT; CDR3aa: CASSHPTGELFF
v_gene: TRBV19; j_gene: TRBJ2-1; abundance: .; d_gene: TRBD2; CDR3nt: TGTGCCAGTAGTAGGGTTAGCGGGGTAGTAGGGTACAATGAGCAGTTCTTC; CDR3aa: CASSRVSGVVGYNEQFF
v_gene: TRBV5-4; j_gene: TRBJ1-3; abundance: .; d_gene: .; CDR3nt: TGTGCCAGCAGTTTCCCGGGACAATCACGAAACACCATATATTTT; CDR3aa: CASSFPGQSRNTIYF
v_gene: TRBV3-1/TRBV3-2; j_gene: TRBJ1-3; abundance: once; d_gene: TRBD1; CDR3nt: TGTGCCAGCAGCCAAGCGGGACAGGGGGCATACACCATATATTTT; CDR3aa: CASSQAGQGAYTIYF
v_gene: TRBV11-2; j_gene: TRBJ1-1; abundance: .; d_gene: .; CDR3nt: TGTGCCAGCAGCGGAAGGGTTGGGGACACTGAAGCTTTCTTT; CDR3aa: CASSGRVGDTEAFF